The entry that follows covers one T cell receptor (beta chain) sequence. These data originate in a study of glioma-infiltrating T cells after dendritic cell vaccination. At the level of the study: At biweekly intervals, patients got three intradermal dendritic cell vaccine injections.

Produced via immunoSEQ multiplex PCR; TCRdb's table is partial and in-frame only. This table has about 64,000 clones, 75% to 90% appearing once. V shed 7 bases, J shed 7 bases, and the junction held 8 bases outside the gene matches. The CDR3 is 13 amino acids. Looked up from germline, CDR1 is SNHLY and CDR2 is FYNNEI. The source of this sequence is a human donor with glioblastoma. The sample consisted of blood, taken before dendritic cell vaccination. The chain uses TRBV2 and TRBJ2-3, with 7 bases that match TRBD1. CDR3 DNA: TGTGCCAGCACTCAGACAGGGCTACATACGCAGTATTTT. Amino acids: CASTQTGLHTQYF.